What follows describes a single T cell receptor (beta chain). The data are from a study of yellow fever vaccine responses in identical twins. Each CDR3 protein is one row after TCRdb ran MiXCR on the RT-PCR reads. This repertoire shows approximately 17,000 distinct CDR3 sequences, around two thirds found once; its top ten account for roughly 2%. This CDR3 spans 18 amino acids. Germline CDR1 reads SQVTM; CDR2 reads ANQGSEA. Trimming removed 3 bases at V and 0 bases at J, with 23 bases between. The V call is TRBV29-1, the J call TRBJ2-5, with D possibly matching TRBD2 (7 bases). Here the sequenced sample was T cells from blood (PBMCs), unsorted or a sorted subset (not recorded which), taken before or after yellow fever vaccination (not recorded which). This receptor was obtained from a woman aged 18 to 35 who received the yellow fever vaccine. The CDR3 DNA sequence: TGCAGCGTTGAGGGGGCTCGGCTTTCTAGCGGATACCAAGAGACCCAGTACTTC. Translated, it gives CSVEGARLSSGYQETQYF. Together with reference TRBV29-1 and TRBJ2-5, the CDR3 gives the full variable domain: SAVISQKPSRDICQRGTSLTIQCQVDSQVTMMFWYRQQPGQSLTLIATANQGSEATYESGFVIDKFPISRPNLTFSTLTVSNMSPEDSSIYLCSVEGARLSSGYQETQYFGPGTRLLVL.